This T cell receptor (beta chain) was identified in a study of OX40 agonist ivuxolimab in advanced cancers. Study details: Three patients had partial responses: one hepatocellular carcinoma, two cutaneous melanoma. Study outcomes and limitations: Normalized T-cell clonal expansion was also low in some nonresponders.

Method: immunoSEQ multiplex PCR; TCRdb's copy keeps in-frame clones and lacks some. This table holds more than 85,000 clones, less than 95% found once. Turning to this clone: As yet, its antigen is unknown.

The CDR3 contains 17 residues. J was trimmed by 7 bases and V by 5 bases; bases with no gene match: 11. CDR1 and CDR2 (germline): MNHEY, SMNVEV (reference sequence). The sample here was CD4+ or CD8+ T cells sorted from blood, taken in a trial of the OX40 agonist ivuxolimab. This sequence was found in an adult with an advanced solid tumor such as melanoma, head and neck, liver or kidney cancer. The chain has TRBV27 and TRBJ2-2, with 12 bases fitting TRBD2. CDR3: CASSGLAGGRWVGELFF. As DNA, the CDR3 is TGTGCCAGCAGTGGGCTAGCGGGAGGGAGATGGGTCGGGGAGCTGTTTTTT.